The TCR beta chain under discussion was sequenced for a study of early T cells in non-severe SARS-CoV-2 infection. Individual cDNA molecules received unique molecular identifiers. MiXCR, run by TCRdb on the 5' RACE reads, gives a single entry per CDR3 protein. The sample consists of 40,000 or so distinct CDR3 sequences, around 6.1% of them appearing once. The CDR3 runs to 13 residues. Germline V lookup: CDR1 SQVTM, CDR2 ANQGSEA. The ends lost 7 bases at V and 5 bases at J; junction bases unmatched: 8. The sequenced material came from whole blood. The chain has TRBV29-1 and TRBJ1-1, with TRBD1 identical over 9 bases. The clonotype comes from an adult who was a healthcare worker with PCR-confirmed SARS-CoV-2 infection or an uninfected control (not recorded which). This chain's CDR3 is CSAWTGVGTEAFF. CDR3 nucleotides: TGCAGCGCTTGGACAGGGGTAGGGACTGAAGCTTTCTTT.